The T cell receptor beta chain described here comes from a study of cytomegalovirus exposure and HLA in healthy donors. A note on this clone: The antigen is not known.

Vbeta (60) and Jbeta (13) primers were used in the PCR. Libraries were prepared by immunoSEQ multiplex PCR; TCRdb keeps only in-frame clonotypes and omits some of them. The sample has about 150,000 clones; about three quarters are singletons. Findings of the study overall: The authors later linked a missense DCLRE1C variant to TCR beta V- and J-gene trimming.

Germline V lookup: CDR1 SGHVS, CDR2 FNYEAQ. This CDR3 contains 17 residues. V shed 6 bases and J 4 bases; nucleotides not matched to a gene: 15. Sequencing was carried out using PBMCs. This receptor was taken from a man in his forties or fifties in good health and CMV-seronegative. The chain uses TRBV7-6 and TRBJ2-5, with 9 positions matching TRBD2. CDR3 sequence (DNA): TGTGCCAGCAGTTCACGGGCGGGAGGGCCGAAGGTAGAGACCCAGTACTTC. Its translation is CASSSRAGGPKVETQYF.